This entry lists 15 T cell receptor beta chains sequenced from one sample in a study of STAT5B mutations in CD4+ large granular lymphocyte leukemia. TCRdb keeps only in-frame clones here, not all; method: immunoSEQ multiplex PCR. The table shows approximately 35,000 clones, with about 65% occurring only once. Sequenced input: CD4+ T cells from blood buffy coats. Receptors were obtained from a human donor in good health.

This clone turned up a few times. The chain couples TRBV5-1 to TRBJ1-5; D is ambiguous. Trimming took off 2 bases at V and 1 base at J, with 4 bases between the two ends. This CDR3 region has 13 residues. CDR1 and CDR2 from the germline V gene are SGHRS and YFSETQ. In DNA, the CDR3 is TGCGCCAGCAGCTTTTCCAGCAATCAGCCCCAGCATTTT. It yields the protein CASSFSSNQPQHF.

The table lists this clone with a few counts. The gene calls are TRBV6-6 and TRBJ1-6; 7 bases match TRBD1. The CDR3 loop spans 16 amino acids. Germline loops: CDR1 MNHNY, CDR2 SVGAGI (reference sequence). V lost 5 bases, J lost 7 bases, and 11 bases stayed unmatched. CDR3 amino acids: CASSALYGTENSPLHF. The CDR3 coding sequence is TGTGCCAGCAGTGCGCTATACGGGACAGAGAATTCACCCCTCCACTTT.

The chain is built from TRBV7-2 and TRBJ1-3; tentative D call: TRBD1 (6 bases). Germline CDR1 is SGHTA and CDR2 is FQGNSA. The CDR3 sequence is 15 residues long. Trimming removed 4 bases from V and 2 bases from J, with 12 bases in between. CDR3 region: CASSYGTSPGNTIYF. The CDR3 DNA is TGTGCCAGCAGCTATGGGACAAGCCCTGGAAACACCATATATTTT.

The V gene is TRBV7-2, the J gene TRBJ1-1; 8 positions agree with TRBD1. The V segment lost 4 bases and the J segment 3 bases; nucleotides outside the gene matches: 7. The V gene's germline CDR1 is SGHTA and CDR2 FQGNSA. This CDR3 has 15 amino acids. CDR3 residues: CASSSRTGLDTEAFF. The CDR3 nucleotides read TGTGCCAGCAGCTCCCGGACAGGGTTAGACACTGAAGCTTTCTTT.

V and J are TRBV27 and TRBJ2-5; perhaps D is TRBD1 or TRBD2 (5 bases each). This CDR3 region has 13 residues. Germline V gene sequence: CDR1 MNHEY, CDR2 SMNVEV (reference sequence). The V end lost 4 bases, the J end lost 2 bases, and 8 bases lay between the germline ends. CDR3 loop: CASSSWGQETQYF. CDR3 coding DNA: TGTGCCAGCAGTTCTTGGGGGCAAGAGACCCAGTACTTC.

The chain is built from TRBV7-2 and TRBJ2-1; D not resolved. Germline values: CDR1 SGHTA, CDR2 FQGNSA. Trimming took off 6 bases at V and 8 bases at J, with 11 bases between the two ends. The CDR3 runs to 12 residues. CDR3 sequence reads: CASRSTSHEQFF. The CDR3 nucleotides are TGTGCCAGCAGATCAACCTCCCATGAGCAGTTCTTC.

This chain joins TRBV6-1 and TRBJ1-1; D not certain. CDR1 MNHNS and CDR2 SASEGT come from the germline V gene. Trimming removed 8 bases from V and 3 bases from J, with 13 bases in between. CDR3 length: 13 amino acids. The CDR3, as DNA: TGTGCCAGCCGGACTAAGGGCGACACTGAAGCTTTCTTT. It specifies CASRTKGDTEAFF.

The chain carries TRBV18 and TRBJ1-1, with a possible D match to TRBD1 (5 bases). This CDR3 region has 15 residues. Trimming removed 7 bases from V and 1 base from J, with 16 bases in between. CDR1 and CDR2 from the germline V gene are KGHSH and LQKENI. CDR3 loop: CASLPRVQGNTEAFF. DNA of the CDR3: TGTGCCAGCTTACCTAGGGTCCAGGGGAACACTGAAGCTTTCTTT.

This sequence joins TRBV6-4 and TRBJ1-6; perhaps TRBD1 as D (6 bases). The CDR3 is 14 residues long. V lost 6 bases to trimming and J lost 5 bases, with 11 bases between them. Germline V gene sequence: CDR1 MRHNA, CDR2 SNTAGT. As DNA, the CDR3 is TGTGCCAGCAGGCCGGGACATCATAATTCACCCCTCCACTTT. It yields the protein CASRPGHHNSPLHF.

The V and J genes are TRBV10-3 and TRBJ1-2; 9 bases line up with TRBD1. In germline, CDR1 is ENHRY, CDR2 SYGVKD. The V gene end was trimmed by 10 bases and the J gene end by 8 bases; junction bases not matched to a gene: 8. The length of the CDR3 is 12 residues. This CDR3 reads CATHDRGKGYTF. CDR3 DNA sequence: TGTGCCACACATGACAGGGGGAAGGGCTACACCTTC.

This clone was observed a few times. The chain couples TRBV10-3 to TRBJ1-1; 8 bases are a match to TRBD1. Germline-derived CDR1 and CDR2 are ENHRY and SYGVKD. This CDR3 contains 13 residues. With 7 bases clipped from V and 1 base from J, the junction kept 2 bases outside the gene matches. CDR3 loop: CAIIGQGNTEAFF. As DNA, the CDR3 is TGTGCCATCATTGGACAGGGGAACACTGAAGCTTTCTTT.

The chain carries TRBV4-3 and TRBJ1-1; tentatively, D is TRBD1 (6 bases). The germline V and J ends were trimmed by 0 bases and 5 bases, with 16 bases remaining between them. The CDR3 sequence is 16 residues long. Germline loops: CDR1 LGHNA, CDR2 YSLEER. The chain's CDR3 is CASSQEYGTGRTEAFF. CDR3 in DNA: TGCGCCAGCAGCCAAGAATACGGAACAGGGCGGACTGAAGCTTTCTTT.

The chain is built from TRBV6-6 and TRBJ2-3; 12 bases are a match to TRBD2. The germline gives CDR1 MNHNY, CDR2 SVGAGI (reference sequence). The CDR3 loop spans 15 amino acids. J gave up 5 bases and V 5 bases, and 5 bases lay outside the gene matches. This CDR3 is CASSPLAGGKDTQYF. CDR3 DNA: TGTGCCAGCAGTCCCCTAGCGGGGGGGAAAGATACGCAGTATTTT.

J is TRBJ1-2 and V is TRBV7-6, with D hard to call. The germline V gene encodes CDR1 SGHVS and CDR2 FNYEAQ. The CDR3 runs to 13 residues. In DNA form, the CDR3 reads TGTGGCAAACGTTTTAGGCTCCAGTATGGCTACACCTTC. As protein: CGKRFRLQYGYTF.

The rearrangement uses TRBV7-2 and TRBJ1-6; possibly TRBD1 for D (5 bases). Germline V CDR1 and CDR2: SGHTA, FQGNSA. This CDR3 is built from 18 residues. Trimming shortened V by 2 bases and J by 0 bases, and 14 bases separated the two germline ends. The CDR3 sequence: CASSLRAGGGSYNSPLHF. CDR3 in DNA: TGTGCCAGCAGCTTAAGAGCTGGGGGAGGCTCCTATAATTCACCCCTCCACTTT.